The present T cell receptor (beta chain) was sequenced within a study of T cells in Graves' hyperthyroidism and ophthalmopathy. Findings and caveats of the study: Blood also contained most expanded thyroid clonotypes above 0.001.

From RNA transcripts, TCR beta CDR3 regions were amplified. The HTBI primer set served for first-round RT-PCR of the TCR CDR3. A single record per CDR3 protein comes from TCRdb applying MiXCR to the multiplex PCR reads. The table has some 180,000 distinct CDR3 sequences, roughly a sixth seen once. Stable Graves' hyperthyroidism meant no ophthalmopathy progression within 18 months. The authors obtained PBMCs from over 8.5 ml of fresh peripheral blood. Germline V gives CDR1 GTSNPN, CDR2 SVGIG (reference sequence). Trimming took off 2 bases at V and 3 bases at J, with 16 bases between the two ends. This CDR3 region has 15 residues. This clonotype was seen ten or more times. The antigen remains unidentified.

The specimen sequenced was blood. The V and J genes are TRBV30 and TRBJ1-2; D uncertain. The sequence came from a woman between 45 and 60 years old with Graves' hyperthyroidism. The CDR3 coding sequence is TGTGCCTGGAGTCCCCGGACCATCTCTTACTATGGCTACACCTTC. Its protein is CAWSPRTISYYGYTF.